The entry below gives a single T cell receptor (beta chain) sequence along with its context. Its antigen remains undetermined. Base qualities are missing; no much larger clone stands one base away. In this study, focal radiation therapy paired with CTLA-4 blockade (ipilimumab) was tested in patients who had chemo-refractory metastatic non-small-cell lung cancer. Library construction relied on the immunoSEQ multiplex PCR assay. TCRdb took this table from immuneACCESS and kept in-frame rearrangements with V and J called. Such tables lack part of the clones; where checked against another copy, unresolved V genes explain under half of the gap, and the rest is unexplained. This sample comprises tens of thousands of clones, approximately 70% of them detected only once. Roughly 3.5% of the sample is in the top ten clones. These data originate in a study of radiotherapy plus CTLA-4 blockade in lung cancer (dated by TCRdb to 2017 to 2018). About the study as a whole: Among enrolled patients, 15% to 20% had an objective response and about 30% reached disease control. The paper as a whole reports these results and caveats: Increased serum interferon-beta after radiation, together with early dynamic changes in blood T cell clones, were reported to be the strongest predictors of response. After treatment with radiotherapy and ipilimumab, TCR clones that originated in tumors expanded in peripheral blood.

The clonotype originates from a human donor with non-small cell lung cancer who had stable disease on radiotherapy plus ipilimumab. Specimen: peripheral blood, collected from a patient treated with radiotherapy plus ipilimumab.

The bases are TGTGCCAGCAGCGTGGACACGAACACTGAAGCTTTCTTT. This is translated as CASSVDTNTEAFF. This chain is built from TRBV2 and TRBJ1-1, with TRBD1 perhaps the D gene, on 5 matching bases. V is shortened by 6 bases, J by 1 base, and the region joining them spans 9 bases. Including the terminal cysteine and phenylalanine, the CDR3 comprises 13 residues. Kept here is only the CDR3 DNA, which spans 39 bases and is read in frame from base 1. CDR1 and CDR2 were assigned from the germline V gene as SNHLY and FYNNEI.